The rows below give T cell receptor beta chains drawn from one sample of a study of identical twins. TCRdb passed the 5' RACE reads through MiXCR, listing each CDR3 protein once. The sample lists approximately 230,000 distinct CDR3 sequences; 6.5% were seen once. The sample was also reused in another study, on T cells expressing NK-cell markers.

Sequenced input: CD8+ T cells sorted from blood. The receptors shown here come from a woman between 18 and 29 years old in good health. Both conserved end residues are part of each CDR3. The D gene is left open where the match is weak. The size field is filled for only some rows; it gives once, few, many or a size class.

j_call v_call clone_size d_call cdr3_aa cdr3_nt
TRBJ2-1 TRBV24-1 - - CATSDPRTGAYNEQFF TGTGCCACCAGTGATCCCCGGACGGGGGCTTACAATGAGCAGTTCTTC
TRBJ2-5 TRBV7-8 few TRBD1 CASSTGTGAAKIDKETQYF TGTGCCAGCAGCACCGGGACAGGGGCCGCGAAAATCGACAAGGAGACCCAGTACTTC
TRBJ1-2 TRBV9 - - CASSALGGYTF TGTGCCAGCAGCGCCTTGGGGGGCTACACCTTC
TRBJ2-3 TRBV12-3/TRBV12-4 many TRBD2 CASSSLGGAGTDTQYF TGTGCCAGCAGTTCCCTCGGGGGGGCTGGGACAGATACGCAGTATTTT
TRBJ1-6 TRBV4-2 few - CASSPEGRDNSPLHF TGTGCCAGCAGCCCCGAGGGGAGAGATAATTCACCCCTCCACTTT
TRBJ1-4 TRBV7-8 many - CASRYRQAEKLFF TGTGCCAGCAGGTACCGCCAAGCGGAAAAACTGTTTTTT
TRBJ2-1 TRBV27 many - CASRSLPNNEQFF TGTGCCAGCAGATCTTTGCCTAACAATGAGCAGTTCTTC
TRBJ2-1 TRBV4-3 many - CASSQDDPGAYYNEQFF TGCGCCAGCAGCCAAGATGACCCAGGCGCGTATTACAATGAGCAGTTCTTC
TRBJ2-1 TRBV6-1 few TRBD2 CASSNERTSGKGEQFF TGTGCCAGCAGCAACGAGAGGACTAGCGGGAAGGGTGAGCAGTTCTTC
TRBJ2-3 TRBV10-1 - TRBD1 CASSESGQLTDTQYF TGCGCCAGCAGTGAGTCGGGACAGCTAACTGATACGCAGTATTTT
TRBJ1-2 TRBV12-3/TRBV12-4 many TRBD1 CASGTGFVSSYGYTF TGTGCCAGCGGGACAGGGTTCGTGTCTAGCTATGGCTACACCTTC
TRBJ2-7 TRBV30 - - CAWSETSYEQYF TGTGCCTGGAGCGAGACTTCCTACGAGCAGTACTTC
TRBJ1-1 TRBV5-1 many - CASSLVFQGLNTEAFF TGCGCCAGCAGCTTGGTATTCCAGGGACTAAACACTGAAGCTTTCTTT
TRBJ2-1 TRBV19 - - CASSTGDSYNEQFF TGTGCCAGTAGCACCGGGGACTCCTACAATGAGCAGTTCTTC
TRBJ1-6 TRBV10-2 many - CASNPQPGSPLHF TGCGCCAGCAATCCACAGCCGGGTTCACCCCTCCACTTT
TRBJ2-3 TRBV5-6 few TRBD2 CASSWGSGSGNTQYF TGTGCCAGCAGCTGGGGTAGCGGGAGTGGAAATACGCAGTATTTT
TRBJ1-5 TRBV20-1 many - CSASGRGGNQPQHF TGCAGTGCTAGTGGCCGGGGAGGCAATCAGCCCCAGCATTTT
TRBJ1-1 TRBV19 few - CASTNSVGDLNTEAFF TGTGCCAGTACTAATTCGGTGGGGGACCTGAACACTGAAGCTTTCTTT
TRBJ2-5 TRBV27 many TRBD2 CASSLSPTSGYQETQYF TGTGCCAGCAGTTTATCGCCGACTAGCGGGTACCAAGAGACCCAGTACTTC
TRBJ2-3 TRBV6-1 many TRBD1 CASRDGTASTDTQYF TGTGCCAGCAGGGACGGGACAGCTAGCACAGATACGCAGTATTTT
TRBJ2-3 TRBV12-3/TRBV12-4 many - CASSLTGMGGTDTQYF TGTGCCAGCAGTTTAACAGGGATGGGGGGCACAGATACGCAGTATTTT
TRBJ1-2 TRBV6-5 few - CASSPLPGYGYTF TGTGCCAGCAGTCCCTTACCTGGGTATGGCTACACCTTC
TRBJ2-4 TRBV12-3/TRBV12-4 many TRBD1 CASSPRDSDKNIQYF TGTGCCAGCAGCCCCCGGGACAGTGACAAAAACATTCAGTACTTC
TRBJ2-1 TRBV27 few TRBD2 CASSHLAGSSYNEQFF TGTGCCAGCAGCCATCTAGCGGGGAGCTCCTACAATGAGCAGTTCTTC
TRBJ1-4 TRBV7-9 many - CASRRSGTEYEKLFF TGTGCCAGCCGACGGTCCGGGACGGAGTATGAAAAACTGTTTTTT
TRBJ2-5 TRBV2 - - CASLKGGGETQYF TGTGCCAGCCTAAAGGGTGGGGGTGAGACCCAGTACTTC
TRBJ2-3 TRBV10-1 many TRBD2 CASSDPGGEGDTQYF TGCGCCAGCAGTGACCCGGGAGGTGAGGGAGATACGCAGTATTTT
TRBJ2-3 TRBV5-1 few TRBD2 CASSPPGLAGGSTDTQYF TGCGCCAGCAGTCCACCGGGACTAGCGGGGGGGAGCACAGATACGCAGTATTTT
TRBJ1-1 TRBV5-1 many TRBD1 CASSRGQAAFF TGCGCCAGCAGCCGAGGACAGGCGGCTTTCTTT
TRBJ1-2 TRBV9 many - CASSSSRERGYGYTF TGTGCCAGCAGCTCGTCGAGGGAGAGAGGCTATGGCTACACCTTC
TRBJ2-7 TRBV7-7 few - CASSLALIRGSHYEQYF TGTGCCAGCAGCTTAGCGCTAATACGGGGGTCGCACTACGAGCAGTACTTC
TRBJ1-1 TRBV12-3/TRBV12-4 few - CASSLGGARSGIEAFF TGTGCCAGCAGTTTAGGGGGGGCGCGGTCTGGAATTGAAGCTTTCTTT
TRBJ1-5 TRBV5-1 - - CASSPSGTLNQPQHF TGCGCCAGCAGCCCCTCCGGGACACTCAATCAGCCCCAGCATTTT
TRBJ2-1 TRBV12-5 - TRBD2 CASNIAGSYNEQFF TGTGCTAGCAACATAGCGGGGTCATACAATGAGCAGTTCTTC
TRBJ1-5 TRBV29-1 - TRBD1 CSVIAGTASNQPQHF TGCAGCGTTATAGCCGGGACAGCGAGCAATCAGCCCCAGCATTTT
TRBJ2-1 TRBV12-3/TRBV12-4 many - CASSFTGPGEQFF TGTGCCAGCAGTTTCACCGGCCCGGGGGAGCAGTTCTTC
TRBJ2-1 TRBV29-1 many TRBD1 CSVDQAGTAYNEQFF TGCAGCGTTGATCAGGCCGGGACAGCCTACAATGAGCAGTTCTTC
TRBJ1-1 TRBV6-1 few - CASWSNRNTEAFF TGTGCCAGCTGGAGCAATAGGAACACTGAAGCTTTCTTT
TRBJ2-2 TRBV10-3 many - CATSAGELFF TGTGCCACCTCTGCCGGGGAGCTGTTTTTT
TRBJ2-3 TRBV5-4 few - CASSENTDTQYF TGTGCCAGCAGCGAAAACACAGATACGCAGTATTTT
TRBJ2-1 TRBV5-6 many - CASSHIRDTYNEQFF TGTGCCAGCAGCCACATTAGAGACACATACAATGAGCAGTTCTTC